This T cell receptor (beta chain) was documented in a study of T-cell memory formation after mild COVID-19. TCRdb processed the 5' RACE reads anew with MiXCR; each CDR3 protein has one entry. The sample lists about 200,000 distinct CDR3 sequences, 9.5% seen once, with roughly 4% in the top ten. There are many counts of this clonotype. What it recognizes is unknown. Broader study findings: Second-wave clones peaking on day 37 lacked confirmed SARS-CoV-2 specificity. CD4+ contracting clones lay mainly in CM and EM, CD8+ ones in EMRA.

The ends lost 4 bases at V and 5 bases at J; junction bases unmatched: 9. The germline gives CDR1 MNHEY, CDR2 SMNVEV (reference sequence). This CDR3 has 15 amino acids. The specimen was PBMCs or a T cell subset sorted from them (not recorded which). The genes are TRBV27 and TRBJ2-5, with TRBD2 identical over 8 bases. The TCR comes from a man aged 18 to 35 who had mild COVID-19 (a few samples of this study predate the infection). Cell type and time point are not known. CDR3 region: CASSSPAGAEETQYF. CDR3 nucleotide sequence: TGTGCCAGCAGTTCCCCAGCGGGGGCGGAGGAGACCCAGTACTTC.